Shown below are 2 T cell receptor beta chains from a single sample sequenced in a study of PD-L1 blockade in urothelial cancer. Produced via immunoSEQ multiplex PCR; TCRdb's table is partial and in-frame only. The top ten clones hold less than 4% of a sample with some 71,000 clones, roughly nine tenths of them seen once. The source was PBMCs, collected around atezolizumab (anti-PD-L1) treatment. The receptors were sampled from a man aged 55 to 70 with urothelial cancer.

This chain joins TRBV6-1 and TRBJ1-2; 10 bases are shared with TRBD1. The CDR3 is 13 amino acids. Per the germline V gene, CDR1 is MNHNS and CDR2 is SASEGT. J was trimmed by 8 bases and V by 6 bases; bases with no gene match: 6. The CDR3 spells CASSDRGLKGYTF. DNA of the CDR3: TGTGCCAGCAGCGACAGGGGGCTAAAGGGCTACACCTTC.

This clone was recorded only once. The V gene is TRBV6-1, the J gene TRBJ2-2, with a tentative D call TRBD1 (6 bases). This CDR3 is 14 amino acids long. Germline CDR1 MNHNS, CDR2 SASEGT. V was cut by 11 bases and J by 3 bases, with 16 bases left in between. In DNA, the CDR3 is TGTGCCGCGACCCGGGACACTCACACCGGGGAGCTGTTTTTT. Residues: CAATRDTHTGELFF.